The next 2 T cell receptor beta chains were all read from a single sample in a study of blood T cell repertoires in COVID-19. Clones were sequenced by immunoSEQ multiplex PCR, and TCRdb holds only the in-frame ones, with some missing. This table holds 54,000 or so clones, roughly 80% found once. The material sequenced was peripheral blood. Receptors were obtained from a woman aged 55-69 years with acute or convalescent COVID-19.

The rearrangement links TRBV2 to TRBJ2-3; TRBD2 matches 7 bases. Germline assignment: CDR1 SNHLY and CDR2 FYNNEI. Trimming at V came to 7 bases and at J to 3 bases, leaving 16 bases not matched to a gene. This CDR3 comprises 17 residues. CDR3 bases: TGTGCCAGCATCCGGGGGGTCTACCGACCCAGAACAGATACGCAGTATTTT. It encodes CASIRGVYRPRTDTQYF. Complete variable domain (other parts from reference TRBV2 and TRBJ2-3): EPEVTQTPSHQVTQMGQEVILRCVPISNHLYFYWYRQILGQKVEFLVSFYNNEISEKSEIFDDQFSVERPDGSNFTLKIRSTKLEDSAMYFCASIRGVYRPRTDTQYFGPGTRLTVL.

CDR3 protein: CASSYRGPYGYTF. In DNA, the CDR3 is TGTGCCAGCAGCTACAGGGGTCCCTATGGCTACACCTTC. V and J are TRBV5-4 and TRBJ1-2, with 7 bases matching TRBD1. J was trimmed by 4 bases and V by 3 bases; bases with no gene match: 3. Looked up from germline, CDR1 is SGHNT and CDR2 is YYREEE (reference sequence). The CDR3 length is 13 residues.